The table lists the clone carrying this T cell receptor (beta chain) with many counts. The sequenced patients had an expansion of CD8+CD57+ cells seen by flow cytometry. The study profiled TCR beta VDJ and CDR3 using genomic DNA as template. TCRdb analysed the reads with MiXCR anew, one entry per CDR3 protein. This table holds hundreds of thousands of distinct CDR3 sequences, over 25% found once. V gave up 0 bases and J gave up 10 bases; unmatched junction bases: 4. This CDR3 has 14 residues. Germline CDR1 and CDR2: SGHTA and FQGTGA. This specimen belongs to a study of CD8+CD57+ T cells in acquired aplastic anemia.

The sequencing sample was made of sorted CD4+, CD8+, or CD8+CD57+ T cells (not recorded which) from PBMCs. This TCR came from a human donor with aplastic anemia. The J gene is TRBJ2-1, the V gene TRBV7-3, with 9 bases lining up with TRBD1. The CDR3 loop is CASSLTGQGTEQFF. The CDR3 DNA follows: TGTGCCAGCAGCTTAACAGGACAGGGGACAGAGCAGTTCTTC.